The 32 T cell receptor beta chains presented below share a single source sample, sequenced in a study of immune cell composition in non-small cell lung cancer. Profiled with immunoSEQ multiplex PCR; TCRdb holds only in-frame clones, not every one. Of 5,600 or so clones in the sample, roughly 73% were seen once. Sequencing was performed on lung tumor tissue. All receptors come from a human donor with non-small cell lung cancer.

This clone turned up a few times. CDR3 sequence: CASSQDTSGGSDTQYF. The CDR3 DNA sequence: TGTGCCAGCAGCCAAGATACTAGCGGGGGCTCAGATACGCAGTATTTT. The V and J genes are TRBV4-2 and TRBJ2-3; 11 bases are shared with TRBD2. Losses at the gene ends were 0 bases for V and 4 bases for J; bases not matched to a gene: 3. The CDR3 runs 16 residues. Germline assignment: CDR1 LGHNA and CDR2 YNFKEQ.

The CDR3 loop reads CASSLVATDTQYF. CDR3 DNA sequence: TGTGCCAGCAGTTTAGTAGCAACAGATACGCAGTATTTT. This chain joins TRBV6-5 and TRBJ2-3; no reliable D call. This CDR3 contains 13 residues. The germline V gene has CDR1 MNHEY and CDR2 SVGAGI. Trimming stripped 4 bases from V and 3 bases from J, with 8 bases between.

The genes are TRBV4-2 and TRBJ2-3; 8 bases fit TRBD2. The germline V gene has CDR1 LGHNA and CDR2 YNFKEQ. Unmatched junction bases numbered 2, after V lost 1 base and J lost 2 bases. The CDR3 is 15 residues long. Here the CDR3 DNA reads TGTGCCAGCAGCCAAGTAGCGGGGCTCACAGATACGCAGTATTTT. This sequence encodes CASSQVAGLTDTQYF.

The chain uses TRBV11-2 and TRBJ1-4; unclear D gene. Trimming took 3 bases from V and 1 from J, leaving 18 bases between them. The germline gives CDR1 SGHAT, CDR2 FQNNGV. This CDR3 is built from 18 residues. CDR3 coding DNA: TGTGCCAGCAGCTTTTATTTATCTGGTACAGTAACTAATGAAAAACTGTTTTTT. Its translation: CASSFYLSGTVTNEKLFF.

The chain couples TRBV9 to TRBJ2-2; TRBD2 is a possible D gene (7 bases). V was shortened by 0 bases and J by 4 bases, with 10 bases between the two germline ends. Per the germline V gene, CDR1 is SGDLS and CDR2 is YYNGEE. This CDR3 is built from 15 residues. The CDR3 region has the DNA TGTGCCAGCAGCGTAGCGGGGGGCCTCACCGGGGAGCTGTTTTTT. Translated, it gives CASSVAGGLTGELFF.

V and J are TRBV30 and TRBJ1-2; D is ambiguous. Germline V gives CDR1 GTSNPN, CDR2 SVGIG (reference sequence). The CDR3 spans 15 residues. The V end was cut by 1 base, the J end by 8 bases, with 20 bases between. The CDR3 protein is CAWSAQPGGSGGYTF. CDR3 bases: TGTGCCTGGAGTGCTCAACCAGGAGGGTCTGGCGGCTACACCTTC. The complete variable domain, with remaining parts taken from reference TRBV30 and TRBJ1-2, reads SQTIHQWPATLVQPVGSPLSLECTVEGTSNPNLYWYRQAAGRGLQLLFYSVGIGQISSEVPQNLSASRPQDRQFILSSKKLLLSDSGFYLCAWSAQPGGSGGYTFGSGTRLTVV.

As to this clone: The junction departs from germline at one end; a sequencing error may be responsible. CDR3 sequence reads: CASSLGTQGNTEAFF. In DNA form, the CDR3 reads TGTGCCAGCAGTTTGGGTACTCAGGGGAACACTGAAGCTTTCTTT. V and J are TRBV5-8 and TRBJ1-1; maybe TRBD1 (5 bases). The CDR3 consists of 15 residues. Germline V CDR1 and CDR2: SGHTS, YDEGEE.

The rearrangement links TRBV10-3 to TRBJ2-7, with 7 bases matching TRBD1. This CDR3 comprises 13 residues. V shed 2 bases, J shed 5 bases, and the junction held 3 bases outside the gene matches. Germline V CDR1 and CDR2: ENHRY, SYGVKD. The CDR3 sequence is CAISETGDDEQYF. The CDR3 bases are TGTGCCATCAGTGAGACAGGGGACGACGAGCAGTACTTC.

The V call is TRBV28, the J call TRBJ1-6; D is uncertain. This CDR3 contains 15 residues. With 4 bases removed from V and 6 bases from J, the gap between germline ends came to 13 bases. Germline assignment: CDR1 MDHEN and CDR2 SYDVKM. The CDR3 nucleotides read TGTGCCAGCAGTTCCACCGAGGGTTTTAATTCACCCCTCCACTTT. Protein product: CASSSTEGFNSPLHF.

V gene TRBV5-1 combines with J gene TRBJ2-1; the D gene is possibly TRBD1 (5 bases). The V and J ends lost 0 bases and 4 bases respectively, with 14 bases between them. The CDR3 runs 16 residues. From germline, CDR1 is SGHRS and CDR2 YFSETQ. CDR3 nucleotide sequence: TGCGCCAGCAGCTTGGGGCCAGGGAACGGATACAATGAGCAGTTCTTC. This codes for CASSLGPGNGYNEQFF. The full variable domain, with the rest looked up from reference TRBV5-1 and TRBJ2-1, is KAGVTQTPRYLIKTRGQQVTLSCSPISGHRSVSWYQQTPGQGLQFLFEYFSETQRNKGNFPGRFSGRQFSNSRSEMNVSTLELGDSALYLCASSLGPGNGYNEQFFGPGTRLTVL.

The genes are TRBV4-3 and TRBJ2-7; tentatively, D is TRBD2 (7 bases). Germline V gene lookup returns CDR1 LGHNA and CDR2 YSLEER. The CDR3 is made up of 15 amino acids. Trimming stripped 0 bases from V and 5 bases from J, with 14 bases between. The CDR3 nucleotides are TGCGCCAGCAGCCAAGAGATTAGGGGGGGCCACGAGCAGTACTTC. This translates into CASSQEIRGGHEQYF.

This clone was observed a single time. CDR3 in DNA: TGTGCCAGCAGTTACGAGCAGGGTAGGGCTTTCTTT. Encoded protein: CASSYEQGRAFF. The J gene is TRBJ1-1, the V gene TRBV6-6; D possibly corresponds to TRBD1 (5 bases). Per the germline V gene, CDR1 is MNHNY and CDR2 is SVGAGI (reference sequence). CDR3 length equals 12 residues. V gave up 2 bases and J gave up 11 bases, with 12 bases separating them.

The chain couples TRBV19 to TRBJ1-6, with D possibly being TRBD1 (5 bases). CDR3 size: 13 residues. V was cut by 3 bases and J by 10 bases, with 10 bases left in between. Germline V gene lookup returns CDR1 LNHDA and CDR2 SQIVND (reference sequence). CDR3 nucleotides: TGTGCCAGTAGTATGGATCGGGGGTCACCCCTCCACTTT. Protein sequence: CASSMDRGSPLHF.

The chain employs TRBV4-2 and TRBJ2-7; tentative D call: TRBD1 (6 bases). CDR3 length: 15 amino acids. Germline-derived CDR1 and CDR2 are LGHNA and YNFKEQ. Trimming took 0 bases from V and 1 from J, leaving 10 bases between them. CDR3 residues: CASSQEGQTSYEQYF. CDR3 DNA sequence: TGTGCCAGCAGCCAAGAGGGACAAACTTCCTACGAGCAGTACTTC.

V gene TRBV7-2 combines with J gene TRBJ2-1; 10 bases agree with TRBD2. This CDR3 is 15 amino acids long. J lost 5 bases, V lost 5 bases, and 6 bases had no gene match. The germline gives CDR1 SGHTA, CDR2 FQGNSA. The DNA of the CDR3 is TGTGCCAGCAGCGTAACACTAGCGGGGCACAATGAGCAGTTCTTC. This sequence encodes CASSVTLAGHNEQFF.

In this sample, this clone turned up a few times. The chain uses TRBV10-3 and TRBJ1-4; D is possibly TRBD1 (6 bases). The ends were cut back, 3 bases at V and 8 bases at J, with 16 bases in the middle. Germline loops: CDR1 ENHRY, CDR2 SYGVKD. The CDR3 runs to 15 residues. The CDR3 loop reads CAISDSRGDNEKLFF. DNA for the CDR3: TGTGCCATCAGTGATAGCAGGGGTGATAACGAAAAACTGTTTTTT.

The chain joins TRBV5-4 to TRBJ1-6; 8 bases are a match to TRBD1. CDR1 SGHNT and CDR2 YYREEE come from the germline V gene (reference sequence). The CDR3 loop spans 15 amino acids. The J segment lost 6 bases and the V segment lost 3 bases, leaving 5 bases of the junction unmatched. Written as DNA, the CDR3 is TGTGCCAGCAGCTCGGGACAGGCTCCTAATTCACCCCTCCACTTT. This translates into CASSSGQAPNSPLHF.

V usage is TRBV6-1 and J usage is TRBJ1-1; 7 bases match TRBD1. The CDR3 is made up of 12 amino acids. V gave up 6 bases and J gave up 4 bases; unmatched junction bases: 2. Germline CDR1 is MNHNS and CDR2 is SASEGT. The CDR3 coding sequence is TGTGCCAGCAGCAGGGGGGCCACTGAAGCTTTCTTT. Amino acids: CASSRGATEAFF.

This clone was observed once. The chain uses TRBV7-9 and TRBJ2-7; TRBD1 matches 11 bases. The CDR3 length is 15 residues. CDR1 and CDR2 (germline): SEHNR, FQNEAQ (reference sequence). The V gene end was trimmed by 3 bases and the J gene end by 4 bases; junction bases not matched to a gene: 5. CDR3 region: CASSLGQGDGYEQYF. In DNA, the CDR3 is TGTGCCAGCAGCTTGGGACAGGGGGACGGGTACGAGCAGTACTTC.

The CDR3 sequence is CASSLVGQGAGSPLHF. CDR3 DNA sequence: TGTGCCAGCAGCTTAGTAGGACAGGGTGCTGGTTCACCCCTCCACTTT. The chain joins TRBV7-2 to TRBJ1-6; 8 positions match TRBD1. This CDR3 is built from 16 residues. V lost 1 base and J lost 9; bases outside the gene matches: 8. The germline V gene has CDR1 SGHTA and CDR2 FQGNSA. Full variable domain (rest looked up from reference TRBV7-2 and TRBJ1-6): GAGVSQSPSNKVTEKGKDVELRCDPISGHTALYWYRQSLGQGLEFLIYFQGNSAPDKSGLPSDRFSAERTGGSVSTLTIQRTQQEDSAVYLCASSLVGQGAGSPLHFGNGTRLTVT.

This clone was seen only a few times. This chain joins TRBV4-2 and TRBJ1-6, with no clear D. Between the trimmed V and J ends, which lost 0 bases and 9 bases, there was a span of 9 bases. The CDR3 is made up of 14 amino acids. Germline CDR1 reads LGHNA; CDR2 reads YNFKEQ. This chain's CDR3 is CASSQEVLSSPLHF. Written as DNA, the CDR3 is TGTGCCAGCAGCCAAGAGGTCCTAAGTTCACCCCTCCACTTT.

The rearrangement links TRBV6-1 to TRBJ1-2, with D unclear. This CDR3 is 11 amino acids long. Germline V gene data show CDR1 as MNHNS and CDR2 as SASEGT. Trimming removed 3 bases at V and 11 bases at J, with 10 bases between. CDR3 region: CASSEVRRYTF. The CDR3 DNA reads as TGTGCCAGCAGTGAGGTACGGAGGTACACCTTC.

The chain joins TRBV27 to TRBJ2-1, with a tentative D call TRBD1 (6 bases). Trimming took off 5 bases at V and 0 bases at J, with 11 bases between the two ends. Germline loops: CDR1 MNHEY, CDR2 SMNVEV (reference sequence). CDR3 length: 15 residues. CDR3 amino acids: CASSRGGFSYNEQFF. CDR3 DNA: TGTGCCAGCAGTCGAGGGGGTTTCTCCTACAATGAGCAGTTCTTC.

The chain recombines TRBV14 with TRBJ1-6; D not certain. The CDR3 contains 17 residues. Trimming removed 2 bases at V and 0 bases at J, with 11 bases between. CDR1 SGHDN and CDR2 FVKESK come from the germline V gene. The CDR3 protein is CASSQYTVSSYNSPLHF. CDR3 DNA sequence: TGTGCCAGCAGCCAATACACCGTAAGCTCCTATAATTCACCCCTCCACTTT.

This chain links TRBV6-6 with TRBJ2-3; 10 nucleotides match TRBD2. The germline V gene has CDR1 MNHNY and CDR2 SVGAGI (reference sequence). V was pared by 7 bases and J by 3 bases, with 10 bases of the junction left unmatched. The CDR3 has 16 residues. Here the CDR3 reads CASISGPSGRTDTQYF. The CDR3 DNA is TGTGCCAGCATCTCGGGGCCTAGCGGGAGAACAGATACGCAGTATTTT.

The chain has TRBV30 and TRBJ2-1; TRBD2 matches at 8 bases. This CDR3 has 16 residues. V lost 0 bases, J lost 5 bases, and 9 bases stayed unmatched. The germline V gene has CDR1 GTSNPN and CDR2 SVGIG (reference sequence). In nucleotides, the CDR3 is TGTGCCTGGAGTGTACAGGAGCGGGGGAGGGACAATGAGCAGTTCTTC. This codes for CAWSVQERGRDNEQFF.

J is TRBJ2-3 and V is TRBV18, with 8 nucleotides matching TRBD2. The CDR3 contains 16 residues. The V and J ends lost 2 bases and 11 bases, in that order; junction bases with no gene match: 15. CDR1 KGHSH and CDR2 LQKENI come from the germline V gene. CDR3 sequence reads: CASSPTGTRRDIGQYF. The CDR3 coding sequence is TGTGCCAGCTCACCAACCGGGACTAGGAGGGATATAGGGCAGTATTTT.

CDR3 in amino acids: CATASGGKNIQYF. The DNA for the CDR3 is TGTGCCACCGCCTCGGGAGGCAAAAACATTCAGTACTTC. V and J are TRBV15 and TRBJ2-4, with TRBD2 matching over 7 bases. The germline V gene encodes CDR1 LNHNV and CDR2 YYDKDF (reference sequence). The CDR3 totals 13 residues. V gave up 8 bases and J gave up 3 bases; unmatched junction bases: 4.

The chain joins TRBV6-1 to TRBJ1-1; 9 bases line up with TRBD1. V lost 4 bases, J lost 0 bases, and 9 bases stayed unmatched. The CDR3 covers 17 residues. CDR1 MNHNS and CDR2 SASEGT come from the germline V gene. The CDR3 loop reads CASSGSTGGTMNTEAFF. The DNA of the CDR3 is TGTGCCAGCAGTGGATCGACAGGGGGTACTATGAACACTGAAGCTTTCTTT.

V is TRBV27 and J is TRBJ1-1; perhaps TRBD1 as D (5 bases). CDR3 size: 14 residues. Germline V gene data show CDR1 as MNHEY and CDR2 as SMNVEV (reference sequence). With 5 bases removed from V and 2 bases from J, the gap between germline ends came to 12 bases. The CDR3: CASSTIQGNTEAFF. CDR3 sequence (DNA): TGTGCCAGCAGTACAATCCAGGGAAACACTGAAGCTTTCTTT.

This chain uses TRBV5-6 with TRBJ2-2; D may be TRBD1 (6 bases). The germline V and J ends were trimmed by 0 bases and 1 base, with 10 bases remaining between them. Germline V lookup: CDR1 SGHDT, CDR2 YYEEEE. The CDR3 runs to 16 residues. The CDR3 DNA sequence: TGTGCCAGCAGCTTGGTGGCGACAGGGAACACCGGGGAGCTGTTTTTT. This encodes CASSLVATGNTGELFF.

This chain uses TRBV25-1 with TRBJ2-1, with a weak D call TRBD1 (5 bases). Germline lookup yields CDR1 MGHDK and CDR2 SYGVNS. V was cut by 2 bases and J by 5 bases, with 13 bases left in between. The CDR3 length is 15 residues. The CDR3 nucleotides are TGTGCCAGCAGTGAAGGGGCGAGAACAAACAATGAGCAGTTCTTC. Amino acid sequence: CASSEGARTNNEQFF.